A selection of T cell receptor beta chains follows, all from one sample in a study of OX40 agonist ivuxolimab in advanced cancers. TCRdb's copy holds only in-frame clones and misses some; the assay was immunoSEQ multiplex PCR. The table includes roughly 61,000 clones, around 88% detected once. Material: CD4+ or CD8+ T cells sorted from blood, obtained in a trial of the OX40 agonist ivuxolimab. Every receptor here comes from an adult with an advanced solid tumor such as melanoma, head and neck, liver or kidney cancer. Each CDR3 is given with its conserved first and last residue. D genes are given only for firm matches. Rows give clone size only sometimes, using once, few, many, or a class for an expanded clone.

CDR3aa: CASKTGTGSYEQYF
CDR3nt: TGTGCCAGCAAAACCGGGACAGGCTCCTACGAGCAGTACTTC
v_gene: TRBV6-5
j_gene: TRBJ2-7
abundance: .
d_gene: TRBD1

CDR3aa: CASSPRDRDSFEQFF
CDR3nt: TGTGCCAGCAGCCCAAGGGACAGGGATAGTTTTGAGCAGTTCTTC
v_gene: TRBV9
j_gene: TRBJ2-1
abundance: .
d_gene: TRBD1

CDR3aa: CASISTGLNEQFF
CDR3nt: TGTGCCAGCATATCGACAGGACTCAATGAGCAGTTCTTC
v_gene: TRBV27
j_gene: TRBJ2-1
abundance: .
d_gene: .

CDR3aa: CASSPYRELPGANVLTF
CDR3nt: TGTGCCAGCTCACCGTACAGGGAGTTGCCTGGGGCCAACGTCCTGACTTTC
v_gene: TRBV18
j_gene: TRBJ2-6
abundance: .
d_gene: .

CDR3aa: CASSLGVSSGRAQYF
CDR3nt: TGTGCCAGCAGCTTAGGTGTGTCTAGCGGACGGGCCCAGTACTTC
v_gene: TRBV7-2
j_gene: TRBJ2-5
abundance: .
d_gene: TRBD2

CDR3aa: CASSSGTGNSNQPQHF
CDR3nt: TGTGCCAGCAGCTCCGGGACAGGGAATAGCAATCAGCCCCAGCATTTT
v_gene: TRBV28
j_gene: TRBJ1-5
abundance: .
d_gene: TRBD1

CDR3aa: CASSSEGKSSYNEQFF
CDR3nt: TGTGCCAGCAGCTCGGAGGGTAAAAGCTCCTACAATGAGCAGTTCTTC
v_gene: TRBV5-6
j_gene: TRBJ2-1
abundance: .
d_gene: .

CDR3aa: CASSHTTSPLHF
CDR3nt: TGTGCCAGCAGCCACACGACCTCACCCCTCCACTTT
v_gene: TRBV28
j_gene: TRBJ1-6
abundance: .
d_gene: .

CDR3aa: CASSQELAGAYEQYF
CDR3nt: TGTGCCAGCAGCCAAGAACTAGCGGGGGCCTACGAGCAGTACTTC
v_gene: TRBV14
j_gene: TRBJ2-7
abundance: .
d_gene: TRBD2

CDR3aa: CASTEPGQGAYGYTF
CDR3nt: TGTGCCAGCACCGAGCCCGGGCAGGGGGCATATGGCTACACCTTC
v_gene: TRBV28
j_gene: TRBJ1-2
abundance: .
d_gene: TRBD1

CDR3aa: CASETGVANTIYF
CDR3nt: TGTGCCAGCGAAACAGGGGTTGCAAACACCATATATTTT
v_gene: TRBV6-1
j_gene: TRBJ1-3
abundance: few
d_gene: TRBD1

CDR3aa: CASSEYPGQLTYEQYF
CDR3nt: TGTGCCAGCAGTGAATATCCCGGACAGCTAACCTACGAGCAGTACTTC
v_gene: TRBV6-1
j_gene: TRBJ2-7
abundance: .
d_gene: .

CDR3aa: CASSSSGQKQYF
CDR3nt: TGTGCCAGCAGCTCCTCGGGACAGAAGCAGTACTTC
v_gene: TRBV7-9
j_gene: TRBJ2-7
abundance: few
d_gene: TRBD1

CDR3aa: CASSWGQGGFDTQYF
CDR3nt: TGTGCCAGCAGTTGGGGACAGGGTGGGTTTGATACGCAGTATTTT
v_gene: TRBV28
j_gene: TRBJ2-3
abundance: once
d_gene: TRBD1